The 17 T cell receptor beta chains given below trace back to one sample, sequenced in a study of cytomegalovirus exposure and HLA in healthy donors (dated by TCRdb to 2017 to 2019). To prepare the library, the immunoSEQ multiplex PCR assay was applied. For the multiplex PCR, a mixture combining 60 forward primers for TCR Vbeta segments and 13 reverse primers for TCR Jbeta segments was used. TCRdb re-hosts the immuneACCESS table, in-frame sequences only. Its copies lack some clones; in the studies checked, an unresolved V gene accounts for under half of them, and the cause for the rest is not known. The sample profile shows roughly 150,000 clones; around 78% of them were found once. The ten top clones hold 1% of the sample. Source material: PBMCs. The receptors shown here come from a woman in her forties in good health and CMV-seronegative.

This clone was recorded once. For the CDR3, the DNA is TGTGCCTGGAGTGCGGGTCGAGGAGAGACCCAGTACTTC. This gives the protein CAWSAGRGETQYF. The rearrangement joins TRBV30 to TRBJ2-5; D is undetermined. CDR3 length equals 13 residues. Germline CDR1 is GTSNPN and CDR2 is SVGIG (reference sequence). Trimming cost V 1 base and J 4 bases, with 10 bases left between them.

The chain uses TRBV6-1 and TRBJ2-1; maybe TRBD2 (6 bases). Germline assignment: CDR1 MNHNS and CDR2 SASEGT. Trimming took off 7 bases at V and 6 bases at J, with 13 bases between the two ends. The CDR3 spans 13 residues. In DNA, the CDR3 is TGTGCCAGCATATTCGGGAGCCTCAATGAGCAGTTCTTC. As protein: CASIFGSLNEQFF.

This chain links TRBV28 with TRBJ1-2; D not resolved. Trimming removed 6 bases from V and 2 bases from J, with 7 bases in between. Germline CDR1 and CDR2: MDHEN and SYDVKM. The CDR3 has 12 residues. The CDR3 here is CASSPLNYGYTF. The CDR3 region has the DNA TGTGCCAGCAGCCCCTTAAACTATGGCTACACCTTC.

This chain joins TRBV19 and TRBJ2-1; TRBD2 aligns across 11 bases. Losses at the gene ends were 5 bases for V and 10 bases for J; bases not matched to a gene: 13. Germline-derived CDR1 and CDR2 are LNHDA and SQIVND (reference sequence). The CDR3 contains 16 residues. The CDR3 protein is CASSPLAGGPGPEQFF. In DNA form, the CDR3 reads TGTGCCAGTAGTCCGTTAGCGGGAGGGCCCGGTCCGGAGCAGTTCTTC.

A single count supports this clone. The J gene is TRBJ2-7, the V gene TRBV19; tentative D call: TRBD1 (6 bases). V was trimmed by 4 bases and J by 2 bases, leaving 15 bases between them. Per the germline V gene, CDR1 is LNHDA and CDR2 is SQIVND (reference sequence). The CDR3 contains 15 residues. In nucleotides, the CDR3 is TGTGCCAGTAGTACGGAGACAGGACCAACCTACGAGCAGTACTTC. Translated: CASSTETGPTYEQYF.

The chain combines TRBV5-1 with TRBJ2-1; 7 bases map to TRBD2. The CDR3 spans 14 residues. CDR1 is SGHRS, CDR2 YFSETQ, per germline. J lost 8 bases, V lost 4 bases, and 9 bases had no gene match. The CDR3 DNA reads TGCGCCAGCAGCCCAAGACTAGCCCGGGATGAGCAGTTCTTC. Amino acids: CASSPRLARDEQFF. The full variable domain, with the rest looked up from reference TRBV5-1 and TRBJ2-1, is KAGVTQTPRYLIKTRGQQVTLSCSPISGHRSVSWYQQTPGQGLQFLFEYFSETQRNKGNFPGRFSGRQFSNSRSEMNVSTLELGDSALYLCASSPRLARDEQFFGPGTRLTVL.

CDR3: CSVRGQGGREQYF. DNA of the CDR3: TGCAGCGTCCGTGGACAGGGTGGACGCGAGCAGTACTTC. The V and J genes are TRBV29-1 and TRBJ2-7; the match to TRBD1 covers 8 bases. The J segment lost 6 bases and the V segment lost 6 bases, leaving 10 bases of the junction unmatched. The germline V gene has CDR1 SQVTM and CDR2 ANQGSEA. The CDR3 runs to 13 residues.

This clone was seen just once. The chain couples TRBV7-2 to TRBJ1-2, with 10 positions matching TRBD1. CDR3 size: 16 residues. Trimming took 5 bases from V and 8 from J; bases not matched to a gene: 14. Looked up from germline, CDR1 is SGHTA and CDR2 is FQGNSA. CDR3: CASSPGGTGAPWGYTF. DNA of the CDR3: TGTGCCAGCAGCCCAGGAGGGACAGGGGCCCCGTGGGGCTACACCTTC.

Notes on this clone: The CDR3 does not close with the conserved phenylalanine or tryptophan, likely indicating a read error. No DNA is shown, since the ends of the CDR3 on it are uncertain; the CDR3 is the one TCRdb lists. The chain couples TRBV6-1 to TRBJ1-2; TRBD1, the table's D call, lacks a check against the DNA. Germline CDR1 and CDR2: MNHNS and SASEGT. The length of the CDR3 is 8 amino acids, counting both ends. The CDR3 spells CASSGTGL.

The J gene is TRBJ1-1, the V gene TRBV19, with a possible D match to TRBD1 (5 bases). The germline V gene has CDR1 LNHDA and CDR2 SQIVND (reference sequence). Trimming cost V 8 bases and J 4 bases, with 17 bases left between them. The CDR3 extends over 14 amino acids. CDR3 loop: CASLRGWGGTEAFF. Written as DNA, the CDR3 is TGTGCCAGTTTACGGGGGTGGGGTGGCACTGAAGCTTTCTTT.

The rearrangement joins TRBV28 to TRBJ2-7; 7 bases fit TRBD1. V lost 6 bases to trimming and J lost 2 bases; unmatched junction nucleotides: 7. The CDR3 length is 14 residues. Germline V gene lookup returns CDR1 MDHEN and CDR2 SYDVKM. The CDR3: CASSLTGAPYEQYF. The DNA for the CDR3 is TGTGCCAGCAGCCTAACAGGGGCCCCCTACGAGCAGTACTTC.

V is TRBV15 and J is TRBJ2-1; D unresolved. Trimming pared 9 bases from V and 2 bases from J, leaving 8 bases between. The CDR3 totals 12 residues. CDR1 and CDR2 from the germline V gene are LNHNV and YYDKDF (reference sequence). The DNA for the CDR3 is TGTGCCACGCCCTGGCCCTACAATGAGCAGTTCTTC. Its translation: CATPWPYNEQFF.

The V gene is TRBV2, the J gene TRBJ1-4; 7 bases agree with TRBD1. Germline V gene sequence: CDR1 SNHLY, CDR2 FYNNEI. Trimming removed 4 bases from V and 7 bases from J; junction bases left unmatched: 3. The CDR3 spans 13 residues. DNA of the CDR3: TGTGCCAGCAGTGTGGGACAGCGTGAAAAACTGTTTTTT. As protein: CASSVGQREKLFF. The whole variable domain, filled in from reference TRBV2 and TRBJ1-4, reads EPEVTQTPSHQVTQMGQEVILRCVPISNHLYFYWYRQILGQKVEFLVSFYNNEISEKSEIFDDQFSVERPDGSNFTLKIRSTKLEDSAMYFCASSVGQREKLFFGSGTQLSVL.

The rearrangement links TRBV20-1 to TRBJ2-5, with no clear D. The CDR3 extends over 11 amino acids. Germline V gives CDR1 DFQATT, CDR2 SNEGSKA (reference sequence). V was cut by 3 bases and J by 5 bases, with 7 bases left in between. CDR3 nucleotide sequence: TGCAGTGCTAGTCTGCGGGAGACCCAGTACTTC. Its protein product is CSASLRETQYF.

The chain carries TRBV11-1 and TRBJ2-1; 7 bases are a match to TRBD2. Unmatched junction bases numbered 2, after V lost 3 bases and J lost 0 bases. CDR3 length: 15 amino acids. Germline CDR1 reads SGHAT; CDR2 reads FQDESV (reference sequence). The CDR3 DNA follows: TGTGCCAGCAGCTTCGGGAGGACCTCCTACAATGAGCAGTTCTTC. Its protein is CASSFGRTSYNEQFF.

Here the CDR3 reads CASSLAFRETQYF. CDR3 in DNA: TGTGCCAGCAGCTTAGCGTTCAGGGAGACCCAGTACTTC. The V and J genes are TRBV7-8 and TRBJ2-5; D is ambiguous. Between the trimmed V and J ends, which lost 0 bases and 5 bases, there was a span of 7 bases. Germline CDR1 and CDR2: SGHVS and FQNEAQ. The CDR3 is 13 amino acids. Filled out from reference TRBV7-8 and TRBJ2-5, the complete variable domain reads GAGVSQSPRYKVAKRGQDVALRCDPISGHVSLFWYQQALGQGPEFLTYFQNEAQLDKSGLPSDRFFAERPEGSVSTLKIQRTQQEDSAVYLCASSLAFRETQYFGPGTRLLVL.

The CDR3 region has the DNA TGTGCCAGCAGCCGAGGTGAGACTGAAGCTTTCTTT. Its protein is CASSRGETEAFF. The chain has TRBV7-9 and TRBJ1-1; no definite D call. V was clipped by 5 bases and J by 5 bases, with 9 bases between them. The CDR3 consists of 12 residues. Looked up from germline, CDR1 is SEHNR and CDR2 is FQNEAQ (reference sequence).